The 32 T cell receptor beta chains listed next were all sequenced from one sample in a study of technical replicates of blood from several donors. Assay used: immunoSEQ multiplex PCR; TCRdb lists only in-frame clones, some missing. The sample has under 100,000 clones, 95% to 97% seen once; the top ten hold 0.3% to 0.35%. The sample comprised T cells isolated from PBMCs. Receptors originate from a human donor in good health.

This chain links TRBV7-9 with TRBJ1-3; 11 bases are a match to TRBD1. J gave up 8 bases and V 4 bases, and 4 bases lay outside the gene matches. Germline CDR1 is SEHNR and CDR2 is FQNEAQ (reference sequence). CDR3 length: 14 amino acids. The CDR3 coding sequence is TGTGCCAGCAGCTGGACAGGGGGCGGAGACACCATATATTTT. Protein product: CASSWTGGGDTIYF.

The rearrangement links TRBV30 to TRBJ1-2, with 9 nucleotides matching TRBD1. There are 13 residues in the CDR3. The junction had 8 bases not matched to a gene; V was cut back by 5 bases and J by 7 bases. Germline lookup yields CDR1 GTSNPN and CDR2 SVGIG (reference sequence). The CDR3 loop reads CAWGMTGGAGYTF. The DNA of the CDR3 is TGTGCCTGGGGAATGACAGGGGGAGCTGGCTACACCTTC.

The J gene is TRBJ2-1, the V gene TRBV21-1; the table's D call TRBD2 went unverified against the DNA. TRBV21-1 is labeled a pseudogene. CDR3 length: 12 residues. The CDR3 DNA sequence: TGTGCCAGCAGCAAAGCCGAGAATGAGCAGTTCTTC. Amino acid sequence: CASSKAENEQFF.

This clone was observed a few times. The identical CDR3 is also encoded by other nucleotide sequences in the sample. V and J are TRBV29-1 and TRBJ1-1, with D maybe TRBD1 (5 bases). Trimming removed 4 bases from V and 1 base from J, with 7 bases in between. The CDR3 has 12 amino acids. Germline V gives CDR1 SQVTM, CDR2 ANQGSEA. CDR3 nucleotides: TGCAGCGTTGGGCAGGGGAACACTGAAGCTTTCTTT. Translating it yields CSVGQGNTEAFF.

The genes are TRBV4-1 and TRBJ2-1; possibly TRBD2 for D (5 bases). Trimming removed 1 base from V and 6 bases from J, with 16 bases in between. CDR3 length: 16 amino acids. CDR1 is MGHRA and CDR2 is YSYEKL in the germline V gene. CDR3 sequence: CASSQVQVASANEQFF. The CDR3 bases are TGCGCCAGCAGCCAAGTGCAAGTAGCGTCTGCCAATGAGCAGTTCTTC.

V gene TRBV28 combines with J gene TRBJ1-4, with D unclear. V was clipped by 2 bases and J by 8 bases, with 12 bases between them. CDR1 is MDHEN and CDR2 is SYDVKM in the germline V gene. CDR3 length: 14 amino acids. The CDR3 loop is CASSLPPAREKLFF. In DNA, the CDR3 is TGTGCCAGCAGTTTACCCCCAGCTAGGGAAAAACTGTTTTTT.

Written as DNA, the CDR3 is TGTGCTAGTGGTTTTTTACCGGGACAGACCACTACTAACTATGGCTACACCTTC. This codes for CASGFLPGQTTTNYGYTF. V and J are TRBV12-5 and TRBJ1-2; TRBD1 matches at 7 bases. CDR1 and CDR2 (germline): LGHNT, FRNRAP. The CDR3 is made up of 18 amino acids. V trimming: 3 bases; J trimming: 0 bases; junction bases outside the gene matches: 13.

The CDR3 bases are TGTGCCAGCAGTGAAAGAATGGTCAGGGATCGGAACGAGCAGTACTTC. Protein: CASSERMVRDRNEQYF. This chain connects TRBV2 to TRBJ2-7; the D gene is possibly TRBD1 (5 bases). This CDR3 comprises 16 residues. CDR1 is SNHLY and CDR2 is FYNNEI in the germline V gene. V lost 2 bases, J lost 5 bases, and 19 bases lay in between. The full variable domain, rest sourced from reference TRBV2 and TRBJ2-7, is EPEVTQTPSHQVTQMGQEVILRCVPISNHLYFYWYRQILGQKVEFLVSFYNNEISEKSEIFDDQFSVERPDGSNFTLKIRSTKLEDSAMYFCASSERMVRDRNEQYFGPGTRLTVT.

V usage is TRBV28 and J usage is TRBJ2-1; 9 bases are shared with TRBD2. Germline-derived CDR1 and CDR2 are MDHEN and SYDVKM. V was pared by 2 bases and J by 2 bases, with 4 bases of the junction left unmatched. There are 16 residues in the CDR3. The CDR3 is CASSLGLAIPYNEQFF. The CDR3 nucleotides read TGTGCCAGCAGTTTAGGACTAGCGATACCCTACAATGAGCAGTTCTTC.

This chain links TRBV4-2 with TRBJ1-4; 7 bases align to TRBD1. CDR1 and CDR2 (germline): LGHNA, YNFKEQ. The CDR3 has 15 amino acids. The ends lost 4 bases at V and 5 bases at J; junction bases unmatched: 7. This chain's CDR3 is CASSRATGPNEKLFF. CDR3 sequence (DNA): TGTGCCAGCAGCCGAGCGACAGGGCCCAATGAAAAACTGTTTTTT.

The CDR3 DNA is TGTGCTAGTGGTTTGGGGAGGACAGGGTTGAACACTGAAGCTTTCTTT. Translated: CASGLGRTGLNTEAFF. This chain uses TRBV12-5 with TRBJ1-1, with TRBD1 matching over 8 bases. Trimming at V came to 1 base and at J to 0 bases, leaving 4 bases not matched to a gene. The germline CDR1 and CDR2 sequences are LGHNT and FRNRAP. The CDR3 is 16 residues long.

This clone was seen only once. The V call is TRBV6-6, the J call TRBJ1-1; D is unresolved. CDR3 length: 15 amino acids. Germline V CDR1 and CDR2: MNHNY, SVGAGI (reference sequence). V dropped 0 bases and J dropped 1 base, with 9 bases sitting between them. CDR3 in amino acids: CASSYSSLPNTEAFF. CDR3 bases: TGTGCCAGCAGTTACTCGAGCTTGCCGAACACTGAAGCTTTCTTT.

A single count supports this clone. The chain is built from TRBV28 and TRBJ2-7; possible D gene TRBD1, 5 bases. CDR1 is MDHEN and CDR2 is SYDVKM in the germline V gene. V gave up 6 bases and J gave up 1 base, with 16 bases separating them. The CDR3 totals 15 residues. The CDR3: CASSFDSLASYEQYF. CDR3 nucleotide sequence: TGTGCCAGCAGCTTCGACAGTCTGGCTTCCTACGAGCAGTACTTC. Full variable domain (remainder filled in from reference TRBV28 and TRBJ2-7): DVKVTQSSRYLVKRTGEKVFLECVQDMDHENMFWYRQDPGLGLRLIYFSYDVKMKEKGDIPEGYSVSREKKERFSLILESASTNQTSMYLCASSFDSLASYEQYFGPGTRLTVT.

This rearrangement joins TRBV19 to TRBJ2-7, with TRBD2 matching over 7 bases. The length of the CDR3 is 14 residues. Trimming at V came to 6 bases and at J to 0 bases, leaving 5 bases not matched to a gene. The germline gives CDR1 LNHDA, CDR2 SQIVND (reference sequence). CDR3 in amino acids: CASRTSPSSYEQYF. The DNA for the CDR3 is TGTGCCAGTAGGACTAGCCCCAGCTCCTACGAGCAGTACTTC. Full variable domain (remainder filled in from reference TRBV19 and TRBJ2-7): DGGITQSPKYLFRKEGQNVTLSCEQNLNHDAMYWYRQDPGQGLRLIYYSQIVNDFQKGDIAEGYSVSREKKESFPLTVTSAQKNPTAFYLCASRTSPSSYEQYFGPGTRLTVT.

This chain links TRBV5-5 with TRBJ1-1; unclear D gene. Trimming pared 4 bases from V and 2 bases from J, leaving 6 bases between. The CDR3 totals 12 residues. CDR1 and CDR2 (germline): SGHKS, YYEKEE (reference sequence). This CDR3 is CASSRVNTEAFF. The CDR3 bases are TGTGCCAGCAGCCGCGTAAACACTGAAGCTTTCTTT.

The chain employs TRBV27 and TRBJ1-2, with D possibly being TRBD1 (6 bases). Trimming took off 4 bases at V and 8 bases at J, with 14 bases between the two ends. The CDR3 covers 13 residues. Germline lookup yields CDR1 MNHEY and CDR2 SMNVEV (reference sequence). As DNA, the CDR3 is TGTGCCAGCAGTTATGTTAGGGGGGGCGGCTACACCTTC. Its translation: CASSYVRGGGYTF.

This clone was counted between two and nine times. CDR3: CAWRIQGNTEAFF. The CDR3 DNA reads TGTGCCTGGAGAATACAGGGGAACACTGAAGCTTTCTTT. The V gene is TRBV30, the J gene TRBJ1-1; possible D gene TRBD1, 6 bases. Germline V gene sequence: CDR1 GTSNPN, CDR2 SVGIG (reference sequence). Trimming stripped 3 bases from V and 1 base from J, with 9 bases between. This CDR3 has 13 amino acids.

The chain couples TRBV5-1 to TRBJ2-3; 8 bases fit TRBD2. Germline-derived CDR1 and CDR2 are SGHRS and YFSETQ. With V trimmed by 3 bases and J by 6 bases, 9 bases remained unmatched. The CDR3 runs to 15 residues. The chain's CDR3 is CASSSQGLASDTQYF. CDR3 nucleotides: TGCGCCAGCAGCTCGCAAGGACTAGCATCGGATACGCAGTATTTT.

The chain employs TRBV4-1 and TRBJ2-5; TRBD1 agrees at 8 bases. Per germline, CDR1 MGHRA and CDR2 YSYEKL. The CDR3 has 15 amino acids. J was trimmed by 1 base and V by 4 bases; bases with no gene match: 5. CDR3 region: CASSRKGQAQETQYF. DNA for the CDR3: TGCGCCAGCAGCCGAAAGGGACAGGCCCAAGAGACCCAGTACTTC.

J is TRBJ2-7 and V is TRBV29-1; 8 nucleotides align to TRBD2. Trimming cost V 7 bases and J 5 bases; bases outside gene matches: 10. This CDR3 has 13 amino acids. From germline, CDR1 is SQVTM and CDR2 ANQGSEA. The CDR3 spells CSAQAGALHEQYF. The CDR3 coding sequence is TGCAGCGCGCAAGCGGGAGCATTGCACGAGCAGTACTTC.

The CDR3 here is CATRTGGTEAFF. The CDR3 bases are TGTGCCACTAGAACAGGGGGCACTGAAGCTTTCTTT. The genes are TRBV19 and TRBJ1-1; 8 bases fit TRBD1. The CDR3 is 12 residues long. V trimming: 10 bases; J trimming: 4 bases; junction bases outside the gene matches: 5. Germline V gene sequence: CDR1 LNHDA, CDR2 SQIVND (reference sequence).

The chain employs TRBV6-5 and TRBJ2-7, with 7 bases fitting TRBD1. The V gene's germline CDR1 is MNHEY and CDR2 SVGAGI. Losses at the gene ends were 6 bases for V and 0 bases for J; bases not matched to a gene: 8. This CDR3 has 15 residues. The CDR3: CASRHTTGYSYEQYF. The CDR3 bases are TGTGCCAGCAGGCACACGACAGGGTACTCCTACGAGCAGTACTTC.

The rearrangement uses TRBV19 and TRBJ2-2, with 7 bases fitting TRBD1. J was trimmed by 8 bases and V by 0 bases; bases with no gene match: 12. CDR1 and CDR2 (germline): LNHDA, SQIVND (reference sequence). This CDR3 is 17 amino acids long. CDR3 residues: CASSIEGLTGSVGELFF. The CDR3 nucleotides read TGTGCCAGTAGTATAGAAGGGTTGACAGGGTCGGTAGGGGAGCTGTTTTTT.

V usage is TRBV5-1 and J usage is TRBJ2-7, with D uncertain. The CDR3 runs to 14 residues. Germline-derived CDR1 and CDR2 are SGHRS and YFSETQ. Trimming took off 0 bases at V and 0 bases at J, with 7 bases between the two ends. The CDR3 spells CASSLGGYSYEQYF. The CDR3 nucleotides read TGCGCCAGCAGCTTGGGAGGATACTCCTACGAGCAGTACTTC.

The chain couples TRBV9 to TRBJ1-2, with 8 nucleotides matching TRBD1. CDR1 SGDLS and CDR2 YYNGEE come from the germline V gene. This CDR3 has 15 residues. V lost 3 bases and J lost 3; bases outside the gene matches: 7. The CDR3 nucleotides read TGTGCCAGCAGCGACGGGACAGGCCCAGACTATGGCTACACCTTC. Translating gives CASSDGTGPDYGYTF.

The chain recombines TRBV27 with TRBJ2-5, with D maybe TRBD2 (6 bases). Germline loops: CDR1 MNHEY, CDR2 SMNVEV (reference sequence). V was clipped by 5 bases and J by 5 bases, with 21 bases between them. There are 16 residues in the CDR3. Written as DNA, the CDR3 is TGTGCCAGCAGTCCCCCACCGGGAGCCCCTTGGGAGACCCAGTACTTC. Its protein is CASSPPPGAPWETQYF.

This CDR3 is CASALQGEDTQYF. The CDR3 bases are TGTGCCAGCGCCCTTCAGGGGGAGGATACGCAGTATTTT. The V and J genes are TRBV5-4 and TRBJ2-3, with 7 bases lining up with TRBD1. Trimming removed 7 bases from V and 6 bases from J; junction bases left unmatched: 8. Germline V gives CDR1 SGHNT, CDR2 YYREEE (reference sequence). This CDR3 has 13 residues. Using reference TRBV5-4 and TRBJ2-3 for the parts outside the CDR3, the full variable domain is ETGVTQSPTHLIKTRGQQVTLRCSSQSGHNTVSWYQQALGQGPQFIFQYYREEENGRGNFPPRFSGLQFPNYSSELNVNALELDDSALYLCASALQGEDTQYFGPGTRLTVL.

This chain uses TRBV2 with TRBJ2-3; TRBD2 matches 11 bases. Losses at the gene ends were 7 bases for V and 0 bases for J; bases not matched to a gene: 0. The V gene's germline CDR1 is SNHLY and CDR2 FYNNEI. The CDR3 has 14 residues. The CDR3 sequence: CASTSGGSTDTQYF. In DNA, the CDR3 is TGTGCCAGCACTAGCGGGGGGAGCACAGATACGCAGTATTTT.

The chain carries TRBV4-2 and TRBJ2-5, with D possibly being TRBD2 (6 bases). Trimming took off 4 bases at V and 1 base at J, with 10 bases between the two ends. CDR1 is LGHNA and CDR2 is YNFKEQ in the germline V gene. This CDR3 is 14 amino acids long. CDR3 loop: CASSLEGPQETQYF. The CDR3 DNA reads TGTGCCAGCAGCCTGGAGGGCCCCCAAGAGACCCAGTACTTC.

This chain connects TRBV6-1 to TRBJ2-3; the D gene is possibly TRBD2 (5 bases). This CDR3 is 14 amino acids long. With 2 bases removed from V and 2 bases from J, the gap between germline ends came to 8 bases. Per germline, CDR1 MNHNS and CDR2 SASEGT. As DNA, the CDR3 is TGTGCCAGCAGTGAAATTCTAGCCACAGATACGCAGTATTTT. Translation: CASSEILATDTQYF.

This rearrangement joins TRBV10-3 to TRBJ2-2; possible D gene TRBD2, 5 bases. CDR1 ENHRY and CDR2 SYGVKD come from the germline V gene. This CDR3 comprises 13 residues. V was trimmed by 7 bases and J by 6 bases, leaving 12 bases between them. The CDR3 loop reads CAINLGDPGELFF. CDR3 nucleotides: TGTGCCATCAACCTCGGGGATCCCGGGGAGCTGTTTTTT.

The V and J genes are TRBV10-3 and TRBJ2-2; 8 nucleotides match TRBD1. V trimming: 4 bases; J trimming: 5 bases; junction bases outside the gene matches: 3. This CDR3 has 14 amino acids. CDR1 is ENHRY and CDR2 is SYGVKD in the germline V gene. The CDR3: CAISGQGLTGELFF. The DNA of the CDR3 is TGTGCCATCAGTGGACAGGGGCTGACCGGGGAGCTGTTTTTT.